The 13 T cell receptor beta chains below were found in one sample sequenced in a study of T cells in Graves' hyperthyroidism and ophthalmopathy. What was amplified from RNA transcripts were TCR beta CDR3 regions. First-round RT-PCR of the TCR CDR3 relied on the HTBI primer set. A single record per CDR3 protein comes from TCRdb applying MiXCR to the multiplex PCR reads. Here the sample spans a few hundred thousand distinct CDR3 sequences, 15% to 17% being singletons. Sequencing input: blood. The receptors were sampled from a woman under 30 with Graves' hyperthyroidism.

The chain couples TRBV11-2 to TRBJ1-5; no clear D gene. Deletions cut 5 bases from V and 2 bases from J, with 10 bases between. CDR1 SGHAT and CDR2 FQNNGV come from the germline V gene. The CDR3 spans 14 residues. This chain's CDR3 is CASSLSMGNQPQHF. CDR3 DNA sequence: TGTGCCAGCAGCCTTTCTATGGGCAATCAGCCCCAGCATTTT.

This clonotype has only a few counts. The V gene is TRBV28, the J gene TRBJ2-1; a weak D match, TRBD1 (5 bases). With 3 bases removed from V and 10 bases from J, the gap between germline ends came to 19 bases. Germline-derived CDR1 and CDR2 are MDHEN and SYDVKM. There are 15 residues in the CDR3. The CDR3 here is CASSFRGHKGLEQFF. The DNA for the CDR3 is TGTGCCAGCAGTTTTCGCGGACACAAGGGTCTGGAGCAGTTCTTC.

This clonotype was detected ten times or more. The chain carries TRBV6-5 and TRBJ2-7, with TRBD2 matching 9 bases. The CDR3 length is 17 residues. The trim removed 5 bases at V and 2 bases at J, leaving 13 bases unmatched. Germline values: CDR1 MNHEY, CDR2 SVGAGI. CDR3 nucleotide sequence: TGTGCCAGCAGTCGCCGCACCTTGGGCGGGAGGGCCTACGAGCAGTACTTC. Translating gives CASSRRTLGGRAYEQYF.

This clonotype was counted at least ten times. V usage is TRBV7-3 and J usage is TRBJ2-1, with D perhaps TRBD1 (6 bases). The CDR3 is 16 amino acids. CDR1 and CDR2 from the germline V gene are SGHTA and FQGTGA. Trimming took off 1 base at V and 1 base at J, with 11 bases between the two ends. The CDR3 coding sequence is TGTGCCAGCAGCTTAAGAGGGACACTGTCCTACAATGAGCAGTTCTTC. Translated: CASSLRGTLSYNEQFF.

This clonotype occurred a few times. Written as DNA, the CDR3 is TGTGCCAGCAGCCGGTTGGGGGTACTGATCTACGAGCAGTACTTC. Translating it yields CASSRLGVLIYEQYF. The V gene is TRBV7-9, the J gene TRBJ2-7; TRBD1 or TRBD2 may be the D gene (5 bases each). Germline values: CDR1 SEHNR, CDR2 FQNEAQ (reference sequence). Trimming left V 5 bases short and J 3 bases short, with 17 bases between. The CDR3 length is 15 residues. The full variable domain, with the rest looked up from reference TRBV7-9 and TRBJ2-7, is DTGVSQNPRHKITKRGQNVTFRCDPISEHNRLYWYRQTLGQGPEFLTYFQNEAQLEKSRLLSDRFSAERPKGSFSTLEIQRTEQGDSAMYLCASSRLGVLIYEQYFGPGTRLTVT.

The table lists this clonotype with a few counts. One base away lies a much larger clone, so this may be a sequencing read error. The chain links TRBV7-9 to TRBJ1-2; weak D call: TRBD1 (6 bases). The CDR3 spans 14 residues. V was trimmed by 5 bases and J by 3 bases, leaving 13 bases between them. Germline loops: CDR1 SEHNR, CDR2 FQNEAQ (reference sequence). For the CDR3, the DNA is TGTGCCAGCAGCCCGAGACAGGAACACTATGGCTACACCTTC. As protein: CASSPRQEHYGYTF.

This clonotype was seen only a few times. V usage is TRBV7-9 and J usage is TRBJ2-5; TRBD2 might be the D (5 bases). The CDR3 loop spans 12 amino acids. The germline V gene encodes CDR1 SEHNR and CDR2 FQNEAQ (reference sequence). The V end lost 7 bases, the J end lost 2 bases, and 8 bases lay between the germline ends. Here the CDR3 reads CASNGVQETQYF. The CDR3 coding sequence is TGTGCCAGCAACGGGGTACAAGAGACCCAGTACTTC. Full variable domain (missing parts from reference TRBV7-9 and TRBJ2-5): DTGVSQNPRHKITKRGQNVTFRCDPISEHNRLYWYRQTLGQGPEFLTYFQNEAQLEKSRLLSDRFSAERPKGSFSTLEIQRTEQGDSAMYLCASNGVQETQYFGPGTRLLVL.

This clonotype was detected ten times or more. J is TRBJ1-2 and V is TRBV29-1, with D tentatively TRBD1 (5 bases). Trimming took off 3 bases at V and 6 bases at J, with 8 bases between the two ends. This CDR3 contains 11 residues. From germline, CDR1 is SQVTM and CDR2 ANQGSEA. The CDR3 spells CSVDPRDGYTF. The CDR3 region has the DNA TGCAGCGTTGACCCCAGGGATGGCTACACCTTC.

There are many counts of this clonotype. The CDR3 here is CASSVGQGTDHEQYF. The CDR3 DNA follows: TGTGCCAGCAGCGTAGGGCAGGGAACGGACCACGAGCAGTACTTC. The chain employs TRBV9 and TRBJ2-7, with D perhaps TRBD1 (5 bases). The germline V gene encodes CDR1 SGDLS and CDR2 YYNGEE. The CDR3 sequence is 15 residues long. Trimming pared 0 bases from V and 5 bases from J, leaving 15 bases between.

This clonotype was recorded at least ten times. The V and J genes are TRBV12-3 or TRBV12-4 and TRBJ2-2; D uncertain. The CDR3 loop spans 14 amino acids. The V end lost 6 bases, the J end lost 6 bases, and 14 bases lay between the germline ends. The CDR3 DNA reads TGTGCCAGCAGACACACAGAAAGGGCCGGGGAGCTGTTTTTT. It encodes CASRHTERAGELFF.

At least ten counts were recorded for this clonotype. The chain joins TRBV7-9 to TRBJ2-7, with no clear D. V lost 7 bases to trimming and J lost 2 bases, with 12 bases between them. From germline, CDR1 is SEHNR and CDR2 FQNEAQ (reference sequence). The CDR3 length is 13 residues. The CDR3 nucleotides read TGTGCCAGCACCCCAGGTCAGGCCTACGAGCAGTACTTC. Translated, it gives CASTPGQAYEQYF.

The gene calls are TRBV9 and TRBJ2-6, with D tentatively TRBD2 (6 bases). The CDR3 extends over 17 amino acids. V was trimmed by 0 bases and J by 0 bases, leaving 10 bases between them. Germline CDR1 is SGDLS and CDR2 is YYNGEE. This chain's CDR3 is CASSVVEGGSGANVLTF. CDR3 DNA sequence: TGTGCCAGCAGCGTAGTGGAGGGAGGCTCTGGGGCCAACGTCCTGACTTTC.

This clonotype was recorded many times. The gene calls are TRBV2 and TRBJ1-1; D remains ambiguous. V was cut by 1 base and J by 0 bases, with 9 bases left in between. This CDR3 contains 15 residues. Per the germline V gene, CDR1 is SNHLY and CDR2 is FYNNEI. CDR3 bases: TGTGCCAGCAGTGAAGATAGTGCAATGAACACTGAAGCTTTCTTT. Its protein product is CASSEDSAMNTEAFF.